Listed here are 24 T cell receptor beta chains from one sample, sequenced in a study of blood T cell repertoires in COVID-19. TCRdb's table, derived via immunoSEQ multiplex PCR, lists solely in-frame clones and lacks some. Among some 150,000 clones listed, 84% were seen once. The specimen was peripheral blood. These receptors originate from a woman older than 75 in a cohort sampled during active or convalescent COVID-19.

This clone has a handful of counts. This chain uses TRBV19 with TRBJ1-2; TRBD1 might be the D (5 bases). V lost 5 bases and J 5 bases, leaving 6 bases between the germline ends. The CDR3 loop spans 11 amino acids. Germline CDR1 and CDR2: LNHDA and SQIVND (reference sequence). CDR3 sequence: CASSGTYGYTF. CDR3 sequence (DNA): TGTGCCAGTAGTGGGACTTATGGCTACACCTTC.

The rearrangement uses TRBV24-1 and TRBJ2-5, with D tentatively TRBD1 (6 bases). CDR3 length: 18 residues. Trimming took 5 bases from V and 5 from J, leaving 26 bases between them. Germline V gives CDR1 KGHDR, CDR2 SFDVKD. The CDR3 DNA reads TGTGCCACCAGTGCGACAGGCGGACGGCTTCTAAAGGGGGAGACCCAGTACTTC. Translation gives CATSATGGRLLKGETQYF.

CDR3 sequence reads: CASIPTRAGGTEAFF. DNA of the CDR3: TGTGCCAGCATCCCAACTCGGGCAGGGGGAACTGAAGCTTTCTTT. The V and J genes are TRBV2 and TRBJ1-1; 7 nucleotides align to TRBD1. There are 15 residues in the CDR3. Germline lookup yields CDR1 SNHLY and CDR2 FYNNEI. Losses at the gene ends were 7 bases for V and 5 bases for J; bases not matched to a gene: 13.

The chain employs TRBV7-3 and TRBJ2-3; 7 positions match TRBD2. The ends lost 0 bases at V and 3 bases at J; junction bases unmatched: 3. Germline V gene data show CDR1 as SGHTA and CDR2 as FQGTGA. This CDR3 region has 15 residues. CDR3 sequence reads: CASSLTRESTDTQYF. For the CDR3, the DNA is TGTGCCAGCAGCTTAACGCGGGAGAGTACAGATACGCAGTATTTT.

The V call is TRBV7-2, the J call TRBJ1-3, with TRBD1 identical over 7 bases. Trimming at V came to 5 bases and at J to 0 bases, leaving 4 bases not matched to a gene. CDR1 and CDR2 from the germline V gene are SGHTA and FQGNSA. CDR3 length equals 15 residues. The CDR3 loop is CASSQTGSSGNTIYF. The CDR3 coding sequence is TGTGCCAGCAGCCAGACAGGGAGCTCTGGAAACACCATATATTTT.

J is TRBJ2-3 and V is TRBV4-1, with 9 positions matching TRBD2. This CDR3 region has 14 residues. The V gene's germline CDR1 is MGHRA and CDR2 YSYEKL. V was pared by 0 bases and J by 11 bases, with 6 bases of the junction left unmatched. The CDR3 DNA reads as TGCGCCAGCAGCCAAGATAGTAGCGGGGGCCGGCAGTATTTT. This encodes CASSQDSSGGRQYF.

The genes are TRBV11-2 and TRBJ2-5; 11 nucleotides agree with TRBD1. Germline CDR1 reads SGHAT; CDR2 reads FQNNGV. V lost 3 bases to trimming and J lost 5 bases; unmatched junction nucleotides: 5. The CDR3 has 15 residues. The CDR3 sequence is CASSLDRGHLETQYF. The CDR3 bases are TGTGCCAGCAGCTTGGACAGGGGGCATCTTGAGACCCAGTACTTC.

This clone appeared a few times. The J gene is TRBJ2-5, the V gene TRBV6-2 or TRBV6-3; D gene ambiguous. Trimming left V 5 bases short and J 5 bases short, with 15 bases between. The CDR3 covers 14 residues. Germline values: CDR1 MNHEY, CDR2 SVGEGT. CDR3 DNA: TGTGCCAGCAGTGTTACTACTCTTCCCGAGACCCAGTACTTC. Translating it yields CASSVTTLPETQYF.

This CDR3 is CSASPPTGNTEAFF. The DNA of the CDR3 is TGCAGTGCTAGTCCACCTACAGGGAACACTGAAGCTTTCTTT. The chain has TRBV20-1 and TRBJ1-1; perhaps TRBD1 as D (5 bases). This CDR3 has 14 residues. Trimming took off 3 bases at V and 1 base at J, with 12 bases between the two ends. Germline V CDR1 and CDR2: DFQATT, SNEGSKA (reference sequence).

The CDR3 sequence: CASSAGTSKNIQYF. The CDR3 bases are TGTGCCAGCAGCGCCGGGACATCCAAAAACATTCAGTACTTC. V and J are TRBV7-3 and TRBJ2-4; possibly TRBD1 for D (6 bases). From germline, CDR1 is SGHTA and CDR2 FQGTGA. This CDR3 region has 14 residues. Trimming shortened V by 5 bases and J by 2 bases, and 10 bases separated the two germline ends. The full variable domain, completed using reference TRBV7-3 and TRBJ2-4, is GAGVSQTPSNKVTEKGKYVELRCDPISGHTALYWYRQSLGQGPEFLIYFQGTGAADDSGLPNDRFFAVRPEGSVSTLKIQRTERGDSAVYLCASSAGTSKNIQYFGAGTRLSVL.

V gene TRBV24-1 combines with J gene TRBJ2-2; 7 bases match TRBD1. Germline trimming cut 5 bases from V and 1 base from J; bases unmatched to any gene: 9. This CDR3 is built from 17 residues. Germline V gene sequence: CDR1 KGHDR, CDR2 SFDVKD. In nucleotides, the CDR3 is TGTGCCACCAGTGGTTCCCCCCGGGACAGGAACACCGGGGAGCTGTTTTTT. Protein sequence: CATSGSPRDRNTGELFF.

The genes are TRBV2 and TRBJ2-2; 7 nucleotides line up with TRBD2. With 6 bases clipped from V and 0 bases from J, the junction kept 1 base outside the gene matches. Per the germline V gene, CDR1 is SNHLY and CDR2 is FYNNEI. The CDR3 has 14 amino acids. The CDR3 protein is CASRRGTNTGELFF. CDR3 sequence (DNA): TGTGCCAGCAGGCGGGGGACGAACACCGGGGAGCTGTTTTTT.

The chain links TRBV19 to TRBJ1-1; 8 bases match TRBD1. CDR3 length: 16 amino acids. From germline, CDR1 is LNHDA and CDR2 SQIVND (reference sequence). The V and J ends lost 3 bases and 0 bases, in that order; junction bases with no gene match: 6. The chain's CDR3 is CASSIRTGMVNTEAFF. In DNA, the CDR3 is TGTGCCAGTAGTATCCGGACAGGGATGGTGAACACTGAAGCTTTCTTT.

The rearrangement links TRBV28 to TRBJ2-3; D uncertain. V was cut by 3 bases and J by 6 bases, with 7 bases left in between. From germline, CDR1 is MDHEN and CDR2 SYDVKM. The CDR3 is made up of 12 amino acids. Here the CDR3 DNA reads TGTGCCAGCAGTTTTTCGCGGGATACGCAGTATTTT. Translation gives CASSFSRDTQYF.

The chain recombines TRBV25-1 with TRBJ2-1, with 7 nucleotides matching TRBD1. Trimming removed 8 bases from V and 4 bases from J; junction bases left unmatched: 8. This CDR3 has 14 residues. Germline V lookup: CDR1 MGHDK, CDR2 SYGVNS. The CDR3 region is CASRPHRGYNEQFF. In nucleotides, the CDR3 is TGTGCCAGCCGCCCCCACAGGGGATACAATGAGCAGTTCTTC.

V is TRBV19 and J is TRBJ1-3, with 9 bases fitting TRBD1. This CDR3 is built from 16 residues. Trimming cost V 7 bases and J 2 bases; bases outside gene matches: 9. The germline V gene encodes CDR1 LNHDA and CDR2 SQIVND (reference sequence). The CDR3 region is CASTTDRGITGNTIYF. In DNA form, the CDR3 reads TGTGCCAGTACTACTGACAGGGGGATAACTGGAAACACCATATATTTT.

The chain is built from TRBV18 and TRBJ2-5; 12 positions agree with TRBD2. The germline CDR1 and CDR2 sequences are KGHSH and LQKENI. V shed 1 base, J shed 4 bases, and the junction held 1 base outside the gene matches. This CDR3 contains 15 residues. The CDR3 loop is CASSPRTSGAETQYF. The CDR3 DNA sequence: TGTGCCAGCTCACCACGGACTAGCGGGGCAGAGACCCAGTACTTC.

This clone is a singleton in its sample. This chain joins TRBV19 and TRBJ2-7; a weak D match, TRBD2 (6 bases). Germline V CDR1 and CDR2: LNHDA, SQIVND (reference sequence). V was pared by 10 bases and J by 5 bases, with 18 bases between. This CDR3 spans 13 amino acids. This CDR3 is CATTRGGEDEQYF. The CDR3 region has the DNA TGTGCCACTACGCGGGGCGGGGAAGACGAGCAGTACTTC.

The chain has TRBV6-5 and TRBJ2-7, with 7 bases identical to TRBD1. Germline V gives CDR1 MNHEY, CDR2 SVGAGI. V trimming: 7 bases; J trimming: 3 bases; junction bases outside the gene matches: 9. The CDR3 is 14 residues long. In nucleotides, the CDR3 is TGTGCCAGCATTTTGACAGGGAAATTCTACGAGCAGTACTTC. Translation gives CASILTGKFYEQYF.

V is TRBV7-9 and J is TRBJ2-7; D may be TRBD1 (6 bases). The CDR3 contains 14 residues. Germline CDR1 SEHNR, CDR2 FQNEAQ (reference sequence). V was clipped by 5 bases and J by 4 bases, with 15 bases between them. CDR3 loop: CASSLSRDIYEQYF. The CDR3 DNA reads TGTGCCAGCAGCCTGTCCCGGGACATTTACGAGCAGTACTTC.

This rearrangement joins TRBV5-4 to TRBJ2-5; 8 bases line up with TRBD1. Germline V gives CDR1 SGHNT, CDR2 YYREEE (reference sequence). V shed 4 bases, J shed 5 bases, and the junction held 13 bases outside the gene matches. This CDR3 region has 16 residues. CDR3 sequence (DNA): TGTGCCAGCAGCCTAGGAGGGCAGGGGGCTATGGAGACCCAGTACTTC. It encodes CASSLGGQGAMETQYF.

The rearrangement uses TRBV6-2 or TRBV6-3 and TRBJ1-4, with D possibly TRBD1 on 5 matching bases. Germline V CDR1 and CDR2: MNHEY, SVGEGT. V was trimmed by 5 bases and J by 1 base, leaving 17 bases between them. The CDR3 is made up of 17 amino acids. The CDR3 spells CASSTGGRTVTNEKLFF. The CDR3 bases are TGTGCCAGCAGTACAGGAGGGCGGACGGTAACTAATGAAAAACTGTTTTTT.

V usage is TRBV5-1 and J usage is TRBJ2-3, with D hard to call. V lost 7 bases to trimming and J lost 6 bases, with 18 bases between them. Per the germline V gene, CDR1 is SGHRS and CDR2 is YFSETQ. The CDR3 length is 14 residues. The DNA of the CDR3 is TGCGCCAGCCTGGCAGGCCAACCATCGGATACGCAGTATTTT. It is translated as CASLAGQPSDTQYF.

This clone was found once. The chain couples TRBV18 to TRBJ2-2; D is perhaps TRBD2 (7 bases). CDR1 and CDR2 (germline): KGHSH, LQKENI. Trimming took off 2 bases at V and 2 bases at J, with 12 bases between the two ends. This CDR3 contains 16 residues. The CDR3 reads CASSPAGGPNTGELFF. CDR3 bases: TGTGCCAGCTCACCAGCCGGGGGGCCCAACACCGGGGAGCTGTTTTTT.